This T cell receptor (beta chain) was recorded in a study of cytomegalovirus exposure and HLA in healthy donors. The germline V and J ends were trimmed by 1 base and 6 bases, with 9 bases remaining between them. The CDR3 sequence is 13 residues long. Germline V gene data show CDR1 as SGHAT and CDR2 as FQNNGV. 13 Jbeta primers and 60 Vbeta primers were used for the PCR. Sequenced by immunoSEQ multiplex PCR; TCRdb stores in-frame clones only, minus some. Altogether more than 90,000 clones are present, 55% to 65% being singletons, with the ten largest covering 2% to 2.5%. The sample taken for sequencing was PBMCs. This sequence was found in a woman younger than 45 in good health and CMV-seronegative. The chain uses TRBV11-2 and TRBJ1-1, with a weak D call TRBD1 (6 bases). The CDR3 loop is CASSLGGRPEAFF. In DNA, the CDR3 is TGTGCCAGCAGCTTAGGGGGGCGTCCTGAAGCTTTCTTT.